This record covers a single T cell receptor (beta chain). TCRdb fed the 5' RACE reads into MiXCR, producing one record per CDR3 protein. The sample has 55,000 to 80,000 distinct CDR3 sequences; roughly an eighth are singletons. Sample time point: longitudinal time-point 1 (baseline). This sample stems from a study of neurological immune-mediated disorders. Sequencing was done on a sample of PBMCs. The source is a female donor with HTLV-1-associated myelopathy (HAM/TSP).

CDR3 nucleotide sequence: TGTGCCAGCAGTTCGAAGGGGTACGAGCAGTACTTC. Its translation: CASSSKGYEQYF. V usage is TRBV6-5 and J usage is TRBJ2-7, with a weak D call TRBD1 (5 bases). Trimming shortened V by 4 bases and J by 4 bases, and 8 bases separated the two germline ends. CDR3 length: 12 amino acids. Germline assignment: CDR1 MNHEY and CDR2 SVGAGI.